This passage covers 18 T cell receptor beta chains from one sample sequenced in a study of blood T cell repertoires in COVID-19. The data were produced by immunoSEQ multiplex PCR, yet TCRdb's version contains in-frame clones alone and is incomplete. The table has a few hundred thousand clones, 80% to 90% seen once. Sequenced input: PBMCs or T cells enriched from blood (not recorded which). Receptors originate from a young man with acute COVID-19.

The rearrangement uses TRBV6-1 and TRBJ1-6; TRBD1 matches at 7 bases. Germline lookup yields CDR1 MNHNS and CDR2 SASEGT. Trimming removed 0 bases from V and 10 bases from J; junction bases left unmatched: 9. CDR3 length equals 16 residues. This CDR3 is CASSEAPGTALSPLHF. CDR3 sequence (DNA): TGTGCCAGCAGTGAAGCCCCCGGGACAGCCCTCTCACCCCTCCACTTT.

This clone was seen many times. The chain couples TRBV14 to TRBJ2-1; 7 bases match TRBD1. Per the germline V gene, CDR1 is SGHDN and CDR2 is FVKESK. There are 15 residues in the CDR3. Trimming removed 3 bases from V and 2 bases from J; junction bases left unmatched: 4. CDR3 sequence: CASSQMTGTYNEQFF. CDR3 DNA: TGTGCCAGCAGCCAGATGACAGGGACCTACAATGAGCAGTTCTTC.

The V call is TRBV10-3, the J call TRBJ1-6; D not certain. In germline, CDR1 is ENHRY, CDR2 SYGVKD. This CDR3 is 13 amino acids long. Trimming took off 4 bases at V and 11 bases at J, with 12 bases between the two ends. CDR3: CAISGDTTTPLHF. The DNA of the CDR3 is TGTGCCATCAGTGGCGACACGACTACACCCCTCCACTTT.

The gene calls are TRBV6-5 and TRBJ2-1; tentative D call: TRBD1 (6 bases). Trimming removed 6 bases from V and 8 bases from J, with 11 bases in between. Germline V gene sequence: CDR1 MNHEY, CDR2 SVGAGI. The CDR3 loop spans 12 amino acids. The DNA for the CDR3 is TGTGCCAGCAGACAGGGTAGGGATGAGCAGTTCTTC. This sequence encodes CASRQGRDEQFF.

The chain joins TRBV7-9 to TRBJ2-7; D ambiguous. The ends were cut back, 5 bases at V and 4 bases at J, with 18 bases in the middle. Germline CDR1 SEHNR, CDR2 FQNEAQ (reference sequence). The CDR3 has 15 amino acids. The CDR3 DNA is TGTGCCAGCAGCCTAGGCGGTCCCACTCCTTACGAGCAGTACTTC. Translating it yields CASSLGGPTPYEQYF.

The chain combines TRBV19 with TRBJ2-2; perhaps TRBD1 as D (7 bases). V dropped 4 bases and J dropped 4 bases, with 16 bases sitting between them. CDR1 and CDR2 (germline): LNHDA, SQIVND (reference sequence). CDR3 length equals 16 residues. CDR3 sequence: CASSTHQGGTTGELFF. In DNA, the CDR3 is TGTGCCAGTAGTACCCATCAGGGGGGCACCACCGGGGAGCTGTTTTTT.

The genes are TRBV28 and TRBJ1-2; TRBD1 might be the D (6 bases). CDR1 is MDHEN, CDR2 SYDVKM, per germline. Trimming removed 8 bases from V and 6 bases from J, with 19 bases in between. This CDR3 has 14 residues. The CDR3 coding sequence is TGTGCCAGCGATGGGGCAGGGGCGATAGATGGCTACACCTTC. It translates to CASDGAGAIDGYTF.

This clone was counted once. The chain links TRBV10-3 to TRBJ2-7, with 8 bases fitting TRBD2. The CDR3 covers 15 residues. Germline trimming cut 6 bases from V and 3 bases from J; bases unmatched to any gene: 10. The germline gives CDR1 ENHRY, CDR2 SYGVKD. The CDR3 region has the DNA TGTGCCATCAGAAACGGGACTAGTGTGAGCTACGAGCAGTACTTC. Amino acid sequence: CAIRNGTSVSYEQYF.

V gene TRBV28 combines with J gene TRBJ1-6, with 8 nucleotides matching TRBD1. Germline CDR1 and CDR2: MDHEN and SYDVKM. V was clipped by 8 bases and J by 6 bases; unmatched bases: 9. The length of the CDR3 is 15 residues. The CDR3 loop is CASRSPTGANSPLHF. For the CDR3, the DNA is TGTGCCAGCCGTTCGCCGACAGGGGCTAATTCACCCCTCCACTTT.

The chain is built from TRBV2 and TRBJ2-5; 8 bases are a match to TRBD2. This CDR3 spans 16 amino acids. The V gene's germline CDR1 is SNHLY and CDR2 FYNNEI. Trimming cost V 6 bases and J 2 bases; bases outside gene matches: 11. The CDR3 loop is CASSPVASGPQETQYF. As DNA, the CDR3 is TGTGCCAGCAGCCCGGTGGCTAGCGGGCCACAAGAGACCCAGTACTTC.

This clone was counted once. V usage is TRBV11-3 and J usage is TRBJ2-1; TRBD2 aligns across 11 bases. This CDR3 is 19 amino acids long. Germline loops: CDR1 SGHNT, CDR2 YENEEA. V lost 0 bases to trimming and J lost 1 base; unmatched junction nucleotides: 8. In DNA, the CDR3 is TGTGCCAGCAGCTTAGACTCTTCTTGGACTAGCGGGTCCTACAATGAGCAGTTCTTC. It encodes CASSLDSSWTSGSYNEQFF. Full variable domain (outside the CDR3, taken from reference TRBV11-3 and TRBJ2-1): EAGVVQSPRYKIIEKKQPVAFWCNPISGHNTLYWYLQNLGQGPELLIRYENEEAVDDSQLPKDRFSAERLKGVDSTLKIQPAELGDSAVYLCASSLDSSWTSGSYNEQFFGPGTRLTVL.

The chain carries TRBV11-1 and TRBJ2-1; D may be TRBD2 (6 bases). This CDR3 spans 13 amino acids. V lost 5 bases to trimming and J lost 10 bases, with 15 bases between them. CDR1 is SGHAT and CDR2 is FQDESV in the germline V gene (reference sequence). The CDR3 nucleotides read TGTGCCAGCAGCCAAACTCCTGGGGGGGAGCAGTTCTTC. Protein product: CASSQTPGGEQFF.

The J gene is TRBJ1-6, the V gene TRBV28; D gene uncertain. CDR1 is MDHEN, CDR2 SYDVKM, per germline. V dropped 7 bases and J dropped 19 bases, with 20 bases sitting between them. This CDR3 spans 12 amino acids. The CDR3 region has the DNA TGTGCCAGCAACCCTCCCGGAAGGGAGCCTCACTTT. Amino acid sequence: CASNPPGREPHF.

The chain is built from TRBV4-3 and TRBJ2-1; 8 positions agree with TRBD2. J gave up 4 bases and V 0 bases, and 2 bases lay outside the gene matches. This CDR3 has 15 amino acids. Germline CDR1 reads LGHNA; CDR2 reads YSLEER. The CDR3: CASSQEGLGYNEQFF. Here the CDR3 DNA reads TGCGCCAGCAGCCAAGAGGGACTAGGGTACAATGAGCAGTTCTTC.

The genes are TRBV4-3 and TRBJ1-1; TRBD1 might be the D (5 bases). Germline lookup yields CDR1 LGHNA and CDR2 YSLEER. V dropped 5 bases and J dropped 2 bases, with 12 bases sitting between them. The CDR3 loop spans 14 amino acids. The CDR3 loop is CASSGVRENTEAFF. The CDR3 DNA reads as TGCGCCAGCAGCGGAGTCAGGGAAAACACTGAAGCTTTCTTT.

This sequence joins TRBV5-1 and TRBJ2-7; D is perhaps TRBD2 (6 bases). V lost 0 bases and J lost 5, with 15 bases in between. Germline CDR1 is SGHRS and CDR2 is YFSETQ. This CDR3 spans 15 amino acids. The CDR3 is CASSLGGGARHEQYF. The DNA of the CDR3 is TGCGCCAGCAGCTTGGGAGGAGGGGCTCGACACGAGCAGTACTTC.

CDR3 nucleotides: TGTGCCAGCAGTTCCGGGACTAGCAGATCCTACGAGCAGTACTTC. Translated: CASSSGTSRSYEQYF. The V and J genes are TRBV6-5 and TRBJ2-7, with 9 bases lining up with TRBD2. V was pared by 4 bases and J by 1 base, with 5 bases of the junction left unmatched. The CDR3 has 15 amino acids. CDR1 MNHEY and CDR2 SVGAGI come from the germline V gene.

The rearrangement joins TRBV5-4 to TRBJ2-7; TRBD1 agrees at 10 bases. After removal of 5 bases from V and 5 bases from J, the junction contained 13 bases not matched to a gene. Germline V lookup: CDR1 SGHNT, CDR2 YYREEE (reference sequence). The CDR3 sequence is 16 residues long. The CDR3, as DNA: TGTGCCAGCAGTTCTGGGGCCGAGACAGGGGGCCACGAGCAGTACTTC. Protein: CASSSGAETGGHEQYF.